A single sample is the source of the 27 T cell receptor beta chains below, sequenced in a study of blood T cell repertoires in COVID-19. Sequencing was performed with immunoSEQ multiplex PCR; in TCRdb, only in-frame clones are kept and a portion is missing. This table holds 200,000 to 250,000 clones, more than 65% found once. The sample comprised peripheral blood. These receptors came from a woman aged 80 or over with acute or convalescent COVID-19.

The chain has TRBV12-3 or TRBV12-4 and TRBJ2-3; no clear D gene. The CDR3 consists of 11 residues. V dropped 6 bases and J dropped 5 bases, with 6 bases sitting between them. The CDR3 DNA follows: TGTGCCAGCAGGTATAGAGATACGCAGTATTTT. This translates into CASRYRDTQYF.

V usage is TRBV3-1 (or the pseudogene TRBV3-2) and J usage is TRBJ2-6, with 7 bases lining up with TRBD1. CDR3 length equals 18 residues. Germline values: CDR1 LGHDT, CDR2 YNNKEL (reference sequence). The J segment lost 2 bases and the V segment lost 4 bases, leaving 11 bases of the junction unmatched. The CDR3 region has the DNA TGTGCCAGCAGCCCTCGACAGGGAAGTGTCGCTGGGGCCAACGTCCTGACTTTC. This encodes CASSPRQGSVAGANVLTF.

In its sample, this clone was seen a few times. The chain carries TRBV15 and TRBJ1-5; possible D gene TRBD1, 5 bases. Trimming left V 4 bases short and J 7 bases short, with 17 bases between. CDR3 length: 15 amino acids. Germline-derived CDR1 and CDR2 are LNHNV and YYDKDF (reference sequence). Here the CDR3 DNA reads TGTGCCACCAGCAAAGCCGGGACTACAATCCAGCCCCAGCATTTT. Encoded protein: CATSKAGTTIQPQHF.

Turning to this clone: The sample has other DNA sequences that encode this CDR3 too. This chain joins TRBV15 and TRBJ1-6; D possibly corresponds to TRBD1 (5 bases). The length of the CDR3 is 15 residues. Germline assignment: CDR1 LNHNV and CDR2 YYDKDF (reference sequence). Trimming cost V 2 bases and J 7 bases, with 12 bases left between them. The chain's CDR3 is CATSRTGTGNSPLHF. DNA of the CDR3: TGTGCCACCAGCAGAACCGGGACTGGGAATTCACCCCTCCACTTT. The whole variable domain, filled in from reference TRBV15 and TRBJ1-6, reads DAMVIQNPRYQVTQFGKPVTLSCSQTLNHNVMYWYQQKSSQAPKLLFHYYDKDFNNEADTPDNFQSRRPNTSFCFLDIRSPGLGDTAMYLCATSRTGTGNSPLHFGNGTRLTVT.

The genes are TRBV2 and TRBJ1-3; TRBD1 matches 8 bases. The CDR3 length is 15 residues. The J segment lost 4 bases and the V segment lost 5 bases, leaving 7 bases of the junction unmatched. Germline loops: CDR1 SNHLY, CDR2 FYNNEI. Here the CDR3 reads CASSTTGGSGNTIYF. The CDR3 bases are TGTGCCAGCAGTACTACAGGGGGTTCAGGAAACACCATATATTTT.

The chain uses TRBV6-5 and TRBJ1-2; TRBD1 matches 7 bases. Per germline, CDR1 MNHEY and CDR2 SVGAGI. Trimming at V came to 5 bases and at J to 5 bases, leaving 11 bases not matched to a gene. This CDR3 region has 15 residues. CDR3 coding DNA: TGTGCCAGCAGTATTACAGGACAGGCCCATTATGGCTACACCTTC. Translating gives CASSITGQAHYGYTF.

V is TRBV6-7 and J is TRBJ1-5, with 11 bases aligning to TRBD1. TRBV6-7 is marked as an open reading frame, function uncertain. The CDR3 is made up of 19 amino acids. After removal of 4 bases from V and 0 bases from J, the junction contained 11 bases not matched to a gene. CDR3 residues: CASSFQGTGGVYSNQPQHF. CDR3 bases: TGTGCCAGCAGTTTCCAAGGGACAGGGGGAGTTTATAGCAATCAGCCCCAGCATTTT.

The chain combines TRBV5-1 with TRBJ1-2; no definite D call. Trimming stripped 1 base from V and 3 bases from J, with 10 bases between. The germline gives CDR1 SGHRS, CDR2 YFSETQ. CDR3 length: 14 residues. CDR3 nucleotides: TGCGCCAGCAGCTTGCAGGAACTGCACTATGGCTACACCTTC. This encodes CASSLQELHYGYTF. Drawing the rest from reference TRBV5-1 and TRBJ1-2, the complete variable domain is KAGVTQTPRYLIKTRGQQVTLSCSPISGHRSVSWYQQTPGQGLQFLFEYFSETQRNKGNFPGRFSGRQFSNSRSEMNVSTLELGDSALYLCASSLQELHYGYTFGSGTRLTVV.

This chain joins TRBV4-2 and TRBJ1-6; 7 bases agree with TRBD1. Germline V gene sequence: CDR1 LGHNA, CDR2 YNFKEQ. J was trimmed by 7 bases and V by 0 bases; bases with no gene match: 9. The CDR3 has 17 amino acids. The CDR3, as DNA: TGTGCCAGCAGCCAAGATAGCGTCAGGGGGTCGAATTCACCCCTCCACTTT. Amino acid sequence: CASSQDSVRGSNSPLHF.

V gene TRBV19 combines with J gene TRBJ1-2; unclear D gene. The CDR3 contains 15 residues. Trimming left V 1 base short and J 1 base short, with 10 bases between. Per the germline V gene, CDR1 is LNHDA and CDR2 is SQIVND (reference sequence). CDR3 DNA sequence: TGTGCCAGTAGTATAGGGGCAGCAGATAACTATGGCTACACCTTC. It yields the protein CASSIGAADNYGYTF.

The CDR3 DNA sequence: TGTGCCAGCAGCCTGGACAGGGCAAATAATTCACCCCTCCACTTT. Translating it yields CASSLDRANNSPLHF. The chain couples TRBV11-2 to TRBJ1-6; 8 nucleotides match TRBD1. Germline values: CDR1 SGHAT, CDR2 FQNNGV. The CDR3 runs 15 residues. V lost 5 bases and J lost 5; bases outside the gene matches: 5.

CDR3 sequence (DNA): TGCAGCGTCTATGGGACAGGGGGCCTTCATGGCTACACCTTC. Translation: CSVYGTGGLHGYTF. V is TRBV29-1 and J is TRBJ1-2, with TRBD1 matching over 12 bases. Germline lookup yields CDR1 SQVTM and CDR2 ANQGSEA. Trimming removed 6 bases from V and 6 bases from J; junction bases left unmatched: 8. The CDR3 runs to 14 residues.

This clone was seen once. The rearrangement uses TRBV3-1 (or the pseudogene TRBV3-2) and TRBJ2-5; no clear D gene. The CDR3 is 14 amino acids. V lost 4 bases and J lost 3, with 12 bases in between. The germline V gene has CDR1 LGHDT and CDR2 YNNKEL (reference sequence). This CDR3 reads CASSPLGLEETQYF. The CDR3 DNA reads TGTGCCAGCAGCCCACTGGGCTTGGAAGAGACCCAGTACTTC.

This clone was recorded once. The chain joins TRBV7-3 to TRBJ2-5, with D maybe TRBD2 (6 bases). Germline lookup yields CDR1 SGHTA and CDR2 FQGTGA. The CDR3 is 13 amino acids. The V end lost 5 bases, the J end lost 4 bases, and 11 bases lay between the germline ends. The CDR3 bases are TGTGCCAGCAGCCCGGGACTCTCAGAGACCCAGTACTTC. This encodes CASSPGLSETQYF.

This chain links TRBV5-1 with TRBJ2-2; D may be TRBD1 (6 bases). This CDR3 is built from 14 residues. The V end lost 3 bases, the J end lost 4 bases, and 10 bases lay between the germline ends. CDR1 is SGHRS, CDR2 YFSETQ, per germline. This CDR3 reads CASSYQQGTGELFF. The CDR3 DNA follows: TGCGCCAGCAGCTACCAACAGGGCACCGGGGAGCTGTTTTTT.

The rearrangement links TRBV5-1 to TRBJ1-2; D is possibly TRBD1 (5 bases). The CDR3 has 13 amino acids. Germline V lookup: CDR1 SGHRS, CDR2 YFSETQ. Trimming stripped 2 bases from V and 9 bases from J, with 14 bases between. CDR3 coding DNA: TGCGCCAGCAGCTTAGAAATTGGGGGGAGCTACACCTTC. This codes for CASSLEIGGSYTF.

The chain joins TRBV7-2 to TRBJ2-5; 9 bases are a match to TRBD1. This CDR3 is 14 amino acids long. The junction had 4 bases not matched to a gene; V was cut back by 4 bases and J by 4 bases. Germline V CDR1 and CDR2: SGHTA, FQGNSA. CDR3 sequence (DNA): TGTGCCAGCAGCTCCCGACAGGGGGTAGAGACCCAGTACTTC. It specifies CASSSRQGVETQYF.

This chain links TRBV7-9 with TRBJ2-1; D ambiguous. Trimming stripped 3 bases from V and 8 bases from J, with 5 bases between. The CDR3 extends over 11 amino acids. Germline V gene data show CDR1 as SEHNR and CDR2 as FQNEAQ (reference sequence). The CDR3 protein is CASSFFYEQFF. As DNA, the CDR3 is TGTGCCAGCAGCTTTTTCTATGAGCAGTTCTTC. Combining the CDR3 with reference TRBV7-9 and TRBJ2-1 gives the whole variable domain DTGVSQNPRHKITKRGQNVTFRCDPISEHNRLYWYRQTLGQGPEFLTYFQNEAQLEKSRLLSDRFSAERPKGSFSTLEIQRTEQGDSAMYLCASSFFYEQFFGPGTRLTVL.

The CDR3: CASSGSYEQYF. CDR3 in DNA: TGTGCCAGTAGTGGCAGCTACGAGCAGTACTTC. V and J are TRBV19 and TRBJ2-7; unclear D gene. CDR3 length: 11 residues. Germline values: CDR1 LNHDA, CDR2 SQIVND (reference sequence). Trimming left V 5 bases short and J 3 bases short, with 5 bases between.

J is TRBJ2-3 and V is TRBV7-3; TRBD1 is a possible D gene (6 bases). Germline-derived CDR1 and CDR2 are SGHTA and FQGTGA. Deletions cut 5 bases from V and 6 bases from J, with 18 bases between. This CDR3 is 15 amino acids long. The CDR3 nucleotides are TGTGCCAGCAGCATAGGGGGACGATGGTCGGATACGCAGTATTTT. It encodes CASSIGGRWSDTQYF.

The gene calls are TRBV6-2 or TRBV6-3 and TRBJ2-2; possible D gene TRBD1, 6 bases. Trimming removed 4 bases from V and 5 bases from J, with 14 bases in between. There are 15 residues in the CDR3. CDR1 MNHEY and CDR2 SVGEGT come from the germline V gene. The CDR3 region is CASSSRRGGTGELFF. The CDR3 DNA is TGTGCCAGCAGTTCCCGGCGAGGGGGTACCGGGGAGCTGTTTTTT.

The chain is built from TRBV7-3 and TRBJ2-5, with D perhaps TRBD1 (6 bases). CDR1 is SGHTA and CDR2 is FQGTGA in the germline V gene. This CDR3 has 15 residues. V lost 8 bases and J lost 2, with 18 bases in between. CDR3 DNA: TGTGCCAGCGGGCTGCTGGGGGCCGATCAAGAGACCCAGTACTTC. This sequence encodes CASGLLGADQETQYF.

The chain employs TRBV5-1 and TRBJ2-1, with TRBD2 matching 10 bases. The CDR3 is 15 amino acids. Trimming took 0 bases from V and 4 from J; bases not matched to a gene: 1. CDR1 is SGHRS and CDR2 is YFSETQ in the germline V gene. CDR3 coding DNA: TGCGCCAGCAGCTTGGATAGCGGGGGGTACAATGAGCAGTTCTTC. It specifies CASSLDSGGYNEQFF.

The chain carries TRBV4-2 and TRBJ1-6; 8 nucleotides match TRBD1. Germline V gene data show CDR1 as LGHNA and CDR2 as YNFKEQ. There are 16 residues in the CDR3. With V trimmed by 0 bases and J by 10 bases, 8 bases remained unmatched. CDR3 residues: CASSQDGGTGKSPLHF. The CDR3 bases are TGTGCCAGCAGCCAAGATGGAGGGACAGGCAAATCACCCCTCCACTTT.

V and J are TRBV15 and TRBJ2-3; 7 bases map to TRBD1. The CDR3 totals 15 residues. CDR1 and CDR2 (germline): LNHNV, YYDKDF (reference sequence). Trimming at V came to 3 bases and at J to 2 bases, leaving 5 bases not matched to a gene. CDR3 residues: CATSSRTGPTDTQYF. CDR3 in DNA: TGTGCCACCAGCAGCCGGACAGGCCCCACAGATACGCAGTATTTT. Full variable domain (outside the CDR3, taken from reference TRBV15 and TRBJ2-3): DAMVIQNPRYQVTQFGKPVTLSCSQTLNHNVMYWYQQKSSQAPKLLFHYYDKDFNNEADTPDNFQSRRPNTSFCFLDIRSPGLGDTAMYLCATSSRTGPTDTQYFGPGTRLTVL.

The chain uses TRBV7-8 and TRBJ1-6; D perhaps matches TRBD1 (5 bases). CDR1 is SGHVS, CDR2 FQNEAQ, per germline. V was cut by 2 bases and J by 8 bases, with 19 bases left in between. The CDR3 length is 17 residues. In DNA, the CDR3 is TGTGCCAGCAGCTTACGCGGGGCAGGGAAAGGGTATTCACCCCTCCACTTT. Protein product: CASSLRGAGKGYSPLHF.

CDR3 residues: CASSRGQTNYGYTF. The CDR3 coding sequence is TGTGCCAGCAGCAGGGGACAGACAAACTATGGCTACACCTTC. The V and J genes are TRBV5-6 and TRBJ1-2; 7 bases map to TRBD1. Unmatched junction bases numbered 5, after V lost 4 bases and J lost 2 bases. CDR3 length: 14 amino acids. Germline V lookup: CDR1 SGHDT, CDR2 YYEEEE.